This is a list of T cell receptor beta chains from one sample in a study of T cells in Graves' hyperthyroidism and ophthalmopathy. TCRdb passed the multiplex PCR reads through MiXCR, listing each CDR3 protein once. This table has roughly 170,000 distinct CDR3 sequences, over 15% appearing once. Sequencing was carried out using blood. These receptors came from a woman aged 45 to 65 with Graves' hyperthyroidism. The CDR3 runs from the conserved cysteine through the conserved F or W. D genes are given only for firm matches. The size field is filled for only some rows; it gives once, few, many or a size class.

d_call	v_call	j_call	clone_size	cdr3_length	cdr3_nt	cdr3_aa
-	TRBV27	TRBJ2-2	-	15	TGTGCCAGCAGTTTAGGCAGCACTCCTACCTGGGAGCTGTTTTTT	CASSLGSTPTWELFF
-	TRBV13	TRBJ2-7	many	13	TGTGCCAGCAGCCGAGGAGTTACCTACGAGCAGTACTTC	CASSRGVTYEQYF
-	TRBV5-1	TRBJ2-3	many	14	TGCGCCAGCAGCTTGGCCCTAAGCACAGATACGCAGTATTTT	CASSLALSTDTQYF
TRBD1	TRBV6-2/TRBV6-3	TRBJ1-5	-	15	TGTGCCAGCAGTCCCGGGACAGGGTTAATGCAGCCCCAGCATTTT	CASSPGTGLMQPQHF
-	TRBV27	TRBJ1-1	many	11	TGTGCCGTACTGGGGTACACTGAAGCTTTCTTT	CAVLGYTEAFF
-	TRBV27	TRBJ1-5	many	14	TGTGCCAGCAGTTTCCAGGGGATAGGTCAGCCCCAGCATTTT	CASSFQGIGQPQHF
-	TRBV6-1	TRBJ2-1	many	16	TGTGCCAGCAGTGAAGGCCTCTACTTGGGTTACAATGAGCAGTTCTTC	CASSEGLYLGYNEQFF
-	TRBV20-1	TRBJ1-4	-	15	TGCAGTGCTCCCGTTCGAACAGGGACGAGTGAAAAACTGTTTTTT	CSAPVRTGTSEKLFF
-	TRBV7-2	TRBJ1-2	many	15	TGTGCCAGCAGCTTAGGGACGGCAGCTAACTATGGCTACACCTTC	CASSLGTAANYGYTF
TRBD2	TRBV25-1	TRBJ2-1	many	16	TGTGCCAGCAGTGACCCCCCGGGGGGGCAGGTCAATGAGCAGTTCTTC	CASSDPPGGQVNEQFF
-	TRBV7-2	TRBJ1-1	many	17	TGTGCCAGCAGCTTAGCGCAAGGGTGGGGGAGGGACACTGAAGCTTTCTTT	CASSLAQGWGRDTEAFF
-	TRBV3-1	TRBJ2-4	many	14	TGTGCCAGCAGCCAGGGGGGTTCCAAAAACATTCAGTACTTC	CASSQGGSKNIQYF
-	TRBV19	TRBJ2-3	many	13	TGTGCCAGTAGTACGCTTCAGGGAGATACGCAGTATTTT	CASSTLQGDTQYF
-	TRBV6-1	TRBJ2-3	many	16	TGTGCCAGCAGTTACGGGGCGGGACCCCCCACAGATACGCAGTATTTT	CASSYGAGPPTDTQYF
TRBD1	TRBV7-2	TRBJ2-7	-	15	TGTGCCAGCAGCTGGCTCGGGACAGGGGTTTTCGAGCAGTACTTC	CASSWLGTGVFEQYF
-	TRBV6-2/TRBV6-3	TRBJ1-2	many	14	TGTGCCAGCAGTTACAGCCGGCAGGGTACTGGCTACACCTTC	CASSYSRQGTGYTF
-	TRBV7-6	TRBJ2-6	few	19	TGTGCCAGCAGCTTACGGGTGAACCAGGGTTTCTCTGGGGCCAACGTCCTGACTTTC	CASSLRVNQGFSGANVLTF
-	TRBV6-1	TRBJ2-5	few	15	TGTGCCAGCAGTCCTTCTCAGGGATTTTTCGAGACCCAGTACTTC	CASSPSQGFFETQYF
-	TRBV27	TRBJ2-7	many	14	TGTGCCAGCAGTTTACGGGGGGCTAACTACGAGCAGTACTTC	CASSLRGANYEQYF
-	TRBV28	TRBJ1-5	-	14	TGTGCCTCCACCTTGGGGGGTCTCAATCAGCCCCAGCATTTT	CASTLGGLNQPQHF
TRBD2	TRBV28	TRBJ2-3	many	17	TGTGCCAGCAGCCAGAATTCACCGGGACTACTCACAGATACGCAGTATTTT	CASSQNSPGLLTDTQYF
TRBD1	TRBV2	TRBJ2-5	many	14	TGTGCCAGCAATGGACAGGGGGCTCGGGAGACCCAGTACTTC	CASNGQGARETQYF